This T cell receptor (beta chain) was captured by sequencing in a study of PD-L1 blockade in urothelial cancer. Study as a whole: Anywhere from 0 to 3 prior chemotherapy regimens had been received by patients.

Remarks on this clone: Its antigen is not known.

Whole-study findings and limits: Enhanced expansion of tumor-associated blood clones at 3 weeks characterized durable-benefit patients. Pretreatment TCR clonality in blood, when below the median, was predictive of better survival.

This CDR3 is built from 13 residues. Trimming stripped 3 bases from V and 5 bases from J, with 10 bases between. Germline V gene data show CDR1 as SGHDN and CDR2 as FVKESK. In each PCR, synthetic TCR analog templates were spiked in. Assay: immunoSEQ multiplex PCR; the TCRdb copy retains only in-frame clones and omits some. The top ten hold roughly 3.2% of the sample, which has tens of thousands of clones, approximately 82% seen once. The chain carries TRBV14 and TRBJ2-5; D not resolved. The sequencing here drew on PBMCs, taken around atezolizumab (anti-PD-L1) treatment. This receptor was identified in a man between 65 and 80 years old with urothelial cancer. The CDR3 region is CASSHPGRETQYF. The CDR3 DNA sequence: TGTGCCAGCAGCCACCCCGGTCGGGAGACCCAGTACTTC.